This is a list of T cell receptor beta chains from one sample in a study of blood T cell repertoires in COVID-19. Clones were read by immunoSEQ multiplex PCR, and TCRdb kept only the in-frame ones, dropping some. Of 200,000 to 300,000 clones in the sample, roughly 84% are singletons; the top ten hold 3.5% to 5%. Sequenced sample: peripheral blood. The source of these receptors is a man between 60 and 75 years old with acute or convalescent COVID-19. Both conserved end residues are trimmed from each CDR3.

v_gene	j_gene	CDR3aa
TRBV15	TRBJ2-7	ATSRDSYEQY
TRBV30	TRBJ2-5	AWRVQGGQETQY
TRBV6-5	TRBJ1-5	ASSYKRTGGNQPQH
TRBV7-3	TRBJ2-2	ASSPGLAGAIVGNTGELF
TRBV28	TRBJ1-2	ASSLQGDYGYT
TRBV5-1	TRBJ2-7	ASNPGQAYEQY
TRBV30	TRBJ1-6	AWSGDRGYGNSPLH
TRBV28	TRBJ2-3	GTSGISDTQY
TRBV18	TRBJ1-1	ASSPRLVVRATEAF
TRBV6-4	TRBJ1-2	ASRNTGGNYGYT
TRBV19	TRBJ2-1	ASKIRQGGGYNEQF
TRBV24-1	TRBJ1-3	ATSDPHRSRGNTIY
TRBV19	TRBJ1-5	ASSRVLRRDQPQH
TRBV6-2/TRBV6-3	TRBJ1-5	ASSRQGSQPQH
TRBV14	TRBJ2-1	ASSQVAGVYNEQF
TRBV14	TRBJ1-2	ASSQGQGSYGYT
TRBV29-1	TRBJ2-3	SVVGLERERTDTQY
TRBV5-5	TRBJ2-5	ASSFQGQETQY
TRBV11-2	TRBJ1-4	ASSPTTGNEKLF
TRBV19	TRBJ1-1	ASSILGQQAHTEAF
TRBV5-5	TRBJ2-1	ASSFKTGAGSYNEQF
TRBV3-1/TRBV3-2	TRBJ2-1	ASSHGGGSYNEQF
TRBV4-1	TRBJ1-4	ASSQVQGEGLF
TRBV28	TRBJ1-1	ASRLGQTNTEAF
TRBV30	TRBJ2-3	AWVKGAGSDTQY
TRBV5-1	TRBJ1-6	ASTWDRGNSPLH
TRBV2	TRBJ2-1	ASSPRAGGRNEQF
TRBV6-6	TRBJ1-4	ASSYSAEVGEKLF
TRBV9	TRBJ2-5	ASSVGGYQETQY
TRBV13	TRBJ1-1	ASSAGGADPF
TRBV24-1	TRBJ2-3	ATSVGSGGSNTQY
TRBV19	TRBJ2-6	ASTPQGSWANVLT
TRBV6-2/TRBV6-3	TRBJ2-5	ASSYSLLAGVRETQY
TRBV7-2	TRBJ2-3	ASSFGTSGGRGTDTQY
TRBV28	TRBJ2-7	ASSPGDHYEQY
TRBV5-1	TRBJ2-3	ASSLGSLAGADTQY
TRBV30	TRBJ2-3	AWSAGFLAGGRDTQY
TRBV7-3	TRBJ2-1	ASSRRGTGNVKAYNEQF
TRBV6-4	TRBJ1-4	ASSRTGGTNEKLF
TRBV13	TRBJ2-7	ASSSLTVSYEQY
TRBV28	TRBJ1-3	ASSSGREGQGHTIY
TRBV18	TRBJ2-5	ASFSGTGSQETQY
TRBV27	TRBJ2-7	ASSPRTGGNEQY
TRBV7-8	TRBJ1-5	ASSSVGGGPNQPQH
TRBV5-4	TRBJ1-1	ASSLGLEAF
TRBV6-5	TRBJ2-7	ASSYSTSQAYEQY
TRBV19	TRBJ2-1	ASSPLTGGADEQF
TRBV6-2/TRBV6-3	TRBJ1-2	ASSYGQGFYGYT
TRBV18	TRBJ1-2	ASSRDSNYGYT
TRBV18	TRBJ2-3	ASSPRFGQGNTDTQY